This TCR beta chain originates from a study of T cell responses to AZD1222 COVID-19 vaccine. Study-wide points: Baseline seropositivity occurred in only 5 or 6 AZD1222 recipients. Among vaccine-associated CD4 TCRs, coverage spanned spike, with dominance at 160-218 and 743-854.

Sequencing was performed with immunoSEQ multiplex PCR; in TCRdb, only in-frame clones are kept and a portion is missing. The table lists 150,000 or so clones, less than 95% of them singletons. Comment on this clone: The antigen remains undetermined.

Germline V lookup: CDR1 SGHRS, CDR2 YFSETQ. Unmatched junction bases numbered 2, after V lost 0 bases and J lost 0 bases. This CDR3 is built from 16 residues. This specimen consisted of peripheral blood, obtained on day 0 of AZD1222 vaccination. The clonotype comes from an adult in good health. The J gene is TRBJ1-3, the V gene TRBV5-1, with 8 bases identical to TRBD1. The CDR3 is CASSLDTGGSGNTIYF. The CDR3 DNA is TGCGCCAGCAGCTTGGATACAGGGGGCTCTGGAAACACCATATATTTT.